This T cell receptor (beta chain) is from a study of human T cells and chemical hapten exposure. The overall study: Cases of alopecia areata, totalis or universalis occurred in a predominantly female patient group.

After removal of 1 base from V and 4 bases from J, the junction contained 6 bases not matched to a gene. This CDR3 spans 15 amino acids. CDR1 and CDR2 (germline): MDHEN, SYDVKM. This clonotype was found many times. For the library, individual cDNA molecules each received unique molecular identifiers. TCRdb re-derived calls from the RACE reads in MiXCR, one entry per CDR3 protein. The table includes 95,000 to 100,000 distinct CDR3 sequences, 9.5% to 15% detected once. Time point given: patch test 1, 2 weeks after DPC sensitization. Described treatment: therapeutic diphenylcyclopropenone sensitization with weekly scalp DPC.

The gene calls are TRBV28 and TRBJ1-2; TRBD1 aligns across 7 bases. The input for sequencing was whole blood, taken in connection with sensitization to the hapten diphenylcyclopropenone (DPC). The source is a woman aged 40 to 49 with alopecia areata. Some clones in this sample may be carry-over from other donors' samples. For the CDR3, the DNA is TGTGCCAGCAGTTTATCAGGACAGGTATCCTATGGCTACACCTTC. As protein: CASSLSGQVSYGYTF.